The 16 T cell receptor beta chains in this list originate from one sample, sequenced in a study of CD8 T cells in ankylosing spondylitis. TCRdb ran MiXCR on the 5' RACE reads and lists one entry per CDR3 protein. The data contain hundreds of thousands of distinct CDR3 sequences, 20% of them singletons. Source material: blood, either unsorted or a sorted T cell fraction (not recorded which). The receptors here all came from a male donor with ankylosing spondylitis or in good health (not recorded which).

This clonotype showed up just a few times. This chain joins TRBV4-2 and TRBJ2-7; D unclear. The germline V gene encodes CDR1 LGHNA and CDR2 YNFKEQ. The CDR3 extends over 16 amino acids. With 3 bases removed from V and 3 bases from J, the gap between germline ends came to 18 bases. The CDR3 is CASSQVVEIGDYEQYF. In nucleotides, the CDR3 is TGTGCCAGCAGCCAGGTAGTAGAAATCGGCGACTACGAGCAGTACTTC.

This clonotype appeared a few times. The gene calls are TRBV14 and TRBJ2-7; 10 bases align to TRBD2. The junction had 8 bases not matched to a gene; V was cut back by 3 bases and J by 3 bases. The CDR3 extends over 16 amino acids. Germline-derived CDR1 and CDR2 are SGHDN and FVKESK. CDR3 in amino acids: CASSQATSGVDYEQYF. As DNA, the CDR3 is TGTGCCAGCAGCCAGGCCACTAGCGGGGTGGACTACGAGCAGTACTTC.

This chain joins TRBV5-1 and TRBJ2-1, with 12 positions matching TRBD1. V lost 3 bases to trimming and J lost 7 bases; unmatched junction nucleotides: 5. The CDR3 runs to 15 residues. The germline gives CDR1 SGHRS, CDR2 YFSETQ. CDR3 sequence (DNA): TGCGCCAGCAGCTGGGGGGACAGGGGGCGGAATGAGCAGTTCTTC. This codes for CASSWGDRGRNEQFF.

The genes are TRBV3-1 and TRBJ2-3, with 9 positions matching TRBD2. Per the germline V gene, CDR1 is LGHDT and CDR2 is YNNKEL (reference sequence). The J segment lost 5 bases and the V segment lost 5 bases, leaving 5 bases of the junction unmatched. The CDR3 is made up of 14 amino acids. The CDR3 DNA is TGTGCCAGCAGCTCCTTAGCGGGGGTAGATACGCAGTATTTT. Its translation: CASSSLAGVDTQYF.

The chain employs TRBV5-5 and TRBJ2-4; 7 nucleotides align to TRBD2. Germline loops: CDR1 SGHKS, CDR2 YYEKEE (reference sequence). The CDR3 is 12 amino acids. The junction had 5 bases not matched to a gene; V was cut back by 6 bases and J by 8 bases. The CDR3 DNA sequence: TGTGCCAGCATCGCGGGGGAGGACATTCAGTACTTC. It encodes CASIAGEDIQYF.

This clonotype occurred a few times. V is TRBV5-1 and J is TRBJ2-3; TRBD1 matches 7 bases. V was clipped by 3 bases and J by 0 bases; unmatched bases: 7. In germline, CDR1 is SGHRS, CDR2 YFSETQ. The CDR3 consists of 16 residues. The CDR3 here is CASSSPDRLSTDTQYF. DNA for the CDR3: TGCGCCAGCAGCTCCCCGGACAGGCTAAGCACAGATACGCAGTATTTT.

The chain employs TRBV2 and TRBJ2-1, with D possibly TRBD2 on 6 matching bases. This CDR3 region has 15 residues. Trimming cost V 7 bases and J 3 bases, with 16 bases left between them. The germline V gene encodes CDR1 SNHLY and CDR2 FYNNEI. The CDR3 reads CASKSWDSNYNEQFF. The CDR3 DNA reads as TGTGCCAGCAAATCCTGGGACTCTAACTACAATGAGCAGTTCTTC.

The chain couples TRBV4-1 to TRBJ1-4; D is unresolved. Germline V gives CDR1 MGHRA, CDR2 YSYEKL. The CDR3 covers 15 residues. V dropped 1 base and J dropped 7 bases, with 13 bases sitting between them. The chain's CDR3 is CASSQVLSSSEKLFF. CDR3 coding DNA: TGCGCCAGCAGCCAAGTACTCTCGAGCAGTGAAAAACTGTTTTTT.

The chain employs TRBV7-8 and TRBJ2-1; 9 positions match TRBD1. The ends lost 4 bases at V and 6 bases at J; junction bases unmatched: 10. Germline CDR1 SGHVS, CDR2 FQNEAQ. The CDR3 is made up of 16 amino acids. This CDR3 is CASSSSPQQGANEQFF. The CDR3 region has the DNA TGTGCCAGCAGCTCCAGCCCCCAACAGGGGGCCAATGAGCAGTTCTTC.

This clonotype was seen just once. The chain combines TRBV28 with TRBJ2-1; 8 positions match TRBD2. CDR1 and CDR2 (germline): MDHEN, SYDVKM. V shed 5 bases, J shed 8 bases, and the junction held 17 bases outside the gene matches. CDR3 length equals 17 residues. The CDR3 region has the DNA TGTGCCAGCAGTATCCCCCAAGGGCGGGGGGTCTTCTATGAGCAGTTCTTC. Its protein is CASSIPQGRGVFYEQFF.

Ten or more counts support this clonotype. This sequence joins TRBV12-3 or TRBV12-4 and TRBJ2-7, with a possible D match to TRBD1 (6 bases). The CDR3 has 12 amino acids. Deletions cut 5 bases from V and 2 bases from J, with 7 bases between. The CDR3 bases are TGTGCCAGCAGTCACAGGGCCTACGAGCAGTACTTC. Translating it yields CASSHRAYEQYF.

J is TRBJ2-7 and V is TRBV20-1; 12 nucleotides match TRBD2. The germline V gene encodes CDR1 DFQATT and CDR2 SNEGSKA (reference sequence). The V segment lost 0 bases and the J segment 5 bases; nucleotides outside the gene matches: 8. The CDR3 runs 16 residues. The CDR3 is CSARDLILAGGNEQYF. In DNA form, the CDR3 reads TGCAGTGCTAGAGACCTCATACTAGCGGGGGGCAACGAGCAGTACTTC.

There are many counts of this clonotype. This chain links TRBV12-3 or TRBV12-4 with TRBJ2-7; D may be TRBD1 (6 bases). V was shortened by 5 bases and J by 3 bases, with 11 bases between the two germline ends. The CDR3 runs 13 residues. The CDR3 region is CASSRGQSYEQYF. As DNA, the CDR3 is TGTGCCAGCAGTCGAGGACAGAGCTACGAGCAGTACTTC.

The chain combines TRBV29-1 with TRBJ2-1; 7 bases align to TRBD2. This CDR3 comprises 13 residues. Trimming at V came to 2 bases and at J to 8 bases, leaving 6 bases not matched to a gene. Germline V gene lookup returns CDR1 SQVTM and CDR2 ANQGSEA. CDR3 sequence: CSVEPSGVDEQFF. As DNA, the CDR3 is TGCAGCGTTGAACCCAGCGGGGTGGATGAGCAGTTCTTC.

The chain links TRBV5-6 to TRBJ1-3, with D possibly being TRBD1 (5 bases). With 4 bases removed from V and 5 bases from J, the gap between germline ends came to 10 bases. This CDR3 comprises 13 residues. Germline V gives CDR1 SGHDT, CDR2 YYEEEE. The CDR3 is CASSTDRRNTIYF. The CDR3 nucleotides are TGTGCCAGCAGCACTGACAGAAGAAACACCATATATTTT.

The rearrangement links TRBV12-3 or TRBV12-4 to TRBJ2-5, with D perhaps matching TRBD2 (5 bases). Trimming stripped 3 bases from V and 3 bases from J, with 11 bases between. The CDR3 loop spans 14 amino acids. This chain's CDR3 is CASSLEAEKETQYF. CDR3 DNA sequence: TGTGCCAGCAGTTTGGAGGCGGAGAAAGAGACCCAGTACTTC.